These 21 T cell receptor beta chains originate from one sample sequenced in a study of cytomegalovirus exposure and HLA in healthy donors. The PCR ran on 60 Vbeta and 13 Jbeta primers. Clones were sequenced by immunoSEQ multiplex PCR, and TCRdb holds only the in-frame ones, with some missing. The sample consists of more than 150,000 clones, 75% to 85% of them appearing once. The sequenced sample was PBMCs. These receptors were collected from a woman in her thirties in good health and CMV-seronegative.

The gene calls are TRBV29-1 and TRBJ2-7; TRBD1 aligns across 8 bases. V lost 5 bases to trimming and J lost 2 bases; unmatched junction nucleotides: 5. From germline, CDR1 is SQVTM and CDR2 ANQGSEA. This CDR3 contains 13 residues. The CDR3 region has the DNA TGCAGCGTTCTCGACAGGGGAGCCTACGAGCAGTACTTC. Its translation is CSVLDRGAYEQYF.

This clone came up once. The chain recombines TRBV15 with TRBJ2-1; 7 bases map to TRBD1. The CDR3 runs to 17 residues. V shed 0 bases and J 1 base; nucleotides not matched to a gene: 6. CDR1 is LNHNV and CDR2 is YYDKDF in the germline V gene (reference sequence). The CDR3 bases are TGTGCCACCAGCAGAGAAGTGGGACAGACTTCCTACAATGAGCAGTTCTTC. As protein: CATSREVGQTSYNEQFF.

The chain has TRBV5-6 and TRBJ1-4, with D possibly being TRBD1 (5 bases). This CDR3 comprises 15 residues. From germline, CDR1 is SGHDT and CDR2 YYEEEE. With 1 base removed from V and 4 bases from J, the gap between germline ends came to 11 bases. In DNA form, the CDR3 reads TGTGCCAGCAGCTTGCGGTCAGGACATAATGAAAAACTGTTTTTT. It codes for CASSLRSGHNEKLFF.

The chain joins TRBV21-1 to TRBJ1-4; TRBD1, as called in the table, went unchecked against the DNA. TRBV21-1 is designated a pseudogene. The CDR3 sequence is 14 residues long. CDR3 amino acids: CASSVRQENEKLFF. Written as DNA, the CDR3 is TGTGCCAGCAGCGTCCGGCAGGAAAATGAAAAACTGTTTTTT.

This clone appeared a single time. Mismatch with germline at one junction end may stem from a read error. The rearrangement uses TRBV5-1 and TRBJ1-6, with 8 bases matching TRBD1. Per the germline V gene, CDR1 is SGHRS and CDR2 is YFSETQ. This CDR3 has 16 residues. CDR3 nucleotides: TGCGCCAGCAGTTTGGGACAGGATATTTATAATTCACCCCTCCACTTT. It yields the protein CASSLGQDIYNSPLHF. Using reference TRBV5-1 and TRBJ1-6 for the parts outside the CDR3, the full variable domain is KAGVTQTPRYLIKTRGQQVTLSCSPISGHRSVSWYQQTPGQGLQFLFEYFSETQRNKGNFPGRFSGRQFSNSRSEMNVSTLELGDSALYLCASSLGQDIYNSPLHFGNGTRLTVT.

The chain employs TRBV30 and TRBJ1-4; weak D call: TRBD1 (5 bases). Looked up from germline, CDR1 is GTSNPN and CDR2 is SVGIG (reference sequence). This CDR3 spans 14 amino acids. V was shortened by 0 bases and J by 6 bases, with 11 bases between the two germline ends. The CDR3 coding sequence is TGTGCCTGGAGTGTACAGGCGGAATATGAAAAACTGTTTTTT. Protein product: CAWSVQAEYEKLFF.

V is TRBV10-3 and J is TRBJ2-6; 8 bases line up with TRBD1. The ends lost 6 bases at V and 1 base at J; junction bases unmatched: 2. CDR1 and CDR2 (germline): ENHRY, SYGVKD. This CDR3 region has 15 residues. The CDR3, as DNA: TGTGCCATCAGGAGACAGGGGTCTGGGGCCAACGTCCTGACTTTC. Amino acid sequence: CAIRRQGSGANVLTF.

The J gene is TRBJ2-5, the V gene TRBV6-5, with 9 bases fitting TRBD2. The CDR3 runs 16 residues. Germline CDR1 reads MNHEY; CDR2 reads SVGAGI. V lost 4 bases to trimming and J lost 1 base; unmatched junction nucleotides: 7. The CDR3: CASSLTLAGIQETQYF. The CDR3 DNA sequence: TGTGCCAGCAGTTTAACTCTAGCGGGGATCCAAGAGACCCAGTACTTC.

The CDR3 coding sequence is TGTGCCAGCACCAGACACGACCCCCCCTACGAGCAGTACTTC. Residues: CASTRHDPPYEQYF. The chain joins TRBV28 to TRBJ2-7; D not resolved. The CDR3 sequence is 14 residues long. V dropped 7 bases and J dropped 2 bases, with 15 bases sitting between them. The germline gives CDR1 MDHEN, CDR2 SYDVKM.

The V and J genes are TRBV5-6 and TRBJ1-3; perhaps TRBD1 as D (5 bases). With 4 bases removed from V and 2 bases from J, the gap between germline ends came to 10 bases. The CDR3 loop spans 14 amino acids. Germline CDR1 and CDR2: SGHDT and YYEEEE. The CDR3 nucleotides read TGTGCCAGCAGCCGGTCGGGGGCTGGAAACACCATATATTTT. Amino acid sequence: CASSRSGAGNTIYF.

The V and J genes are TRBV4-1 and TRBJ2-1, with 9 positions matching TRBD2. V was clipped by 0 bases and J by 0 bases; unmatched bases: 3. CDR1 is MGHRA and CDR2 is YSYEKL in the germline V gene. CDR3 length: 17 residues. The CDR3 DNA is TGCGCCAGCAGCCAAGATGCTAGCGGGATCTCCTACAATGAGCAGTTCTTC. It codes for CASSQDASGISYNEQFF.

V and J are TRBV10-3 and TRBJ1-4; D gene uncertain. The CDR3 contains 15 residues. Germline values: CDR1 ENHRY, CDR2 SYGVKD. V was clipped by 2 bases and J by 3 bases, with 10 bases between them. The CDR3 DNA sequence: TGTGCCATCAGTGAGGGTGGGCAGGCTAATGAAAAACTGTTTTTT. As protein: CAISEGGQANEKLFF.

This CDR3 reads CASSTGTGRADTQYF. DNA for the CDR3: TGCGCCAGCAGCACCGGGACAGGGAGGGCAGATACGCAGTATTTT. The V and J genes are TRBV4-1 and TRBJ2-3; 9 nucleotides match TRBD1. The germline V gene has CDR1 MGHRA and CDR2 YSYEKL. The V gene end was trimmed by 5 bases and the J gene end by 4 bases; junction bases not matched to a gene: 7. The CDR3 is 15 amino acids.

This clone was seen only a few times. The chain couples TRBV7-9 to TRBJ2-7; unclear D gene. The length of the CDR3 is 13 residues. Germline lookup yields CDR1 SEHNR and CDR2 FQNEAQ (reference sequence). Trimming took 2 bases from V and 3 from J, leaving 8 bases between them. Written as DNA, the CDR3 is TGTGCCAGCAGCTTATATCCCAGCTACGAGCAGTACTTC. Amino acid sequence: CASSLYPSYEQYF.

The chain joins TRBV27 to TRBJ2-3; D unresolved. The germline V gene has CDR1 MNHEY and CDR2 SMNVEV (reference sequence). The CDR3 consists of 15 residues. V was pared by 10 bases and J by 0 bases, with 17 bases between. The CDR3 nucleotides are TGTGCCACGCCGCCGAGGATCACTAGCACAGATACGCAGTATTTT. Translating gives CATPPRITSTDTQYF.

The chain recombines TRBV7-9 with TRBJ2-5; D uncertain. The CDR3 is 14 residues long. V lost 5 bases and J 5 bases, leaving 15 bases between the germline ends. Germline V gene lookup returns CDR1 SEHNR and CDR2 FQNEAQ (reference sequence). The CDR3 region has the DNA TGTGCCAGCAGCCTAGACGAGGTAGCCGAGACCCAGTACTTC. Its translation: CASSLDEVAETQYF.

The chain uses TRBV7-9 and TRBJ1-2; TRBD1 aligns across 8 bases. This CDR3 contains 14 residues. CDR1 and CDR2 (germline): SEHNR, FQNEAQ (reference sequence). The V gene end was trimmed by 5 bases and the J gene end by 3 bases; junction bases not matched to a gene: 5. CDR3: CASSLDRAYYGYTF. CDR3 in DNA: TGTGCCAGCAGCCTGGACAGGGCCTACTATGGCTACACCTTC.

The sample holds one count of this clone. The chain is built from TRBV29-1 and TRBJ2-3, with 9 bases fitting TRBD1. There are 13 residues in the CDR3. Trimming removed 7 bases from V and 6 bases from J; junction bases left unmatched: 8. Germline V gene lookup returns CDR1 SQVTM and CDR2 ANQGSEA. The CDR3 DNA follows: TGCAGCGCAGCTGGACAGGGGTCCGATACGCAGTATTTT. Its translation: CSAAGQGSDTQYF.

The chain carries TRBV2 and TRBJ2-7; TRBD1 agrees at 8 bases. Germline lookup yields CDR1 SNHLY and CDR2 FYNNEI. The CDR3 runs to 15 residues. Germline trimming cut 0 bases from V and 4 bases from J; bases unmatched to any gene: 5. The CDR3 sequence is CASSEADRGLYEQYF. The CDR3 DNA is TGTGCCAGCAGTGAAGCAGACAGGGGATTATACGAGCAGTACTTC.

This chain joins TRBV20-1 and TRBJ2-5; D ambiguous. CDR1 DFQATT and CDR2 SNEGSKA come from the germline V gene (reference sequence). The CDR3 runs 11 residues. V was shortened by 6 bases and J by 0 bases, with 5 bases between the two germline ends. The CDR3 spells CSAPDQETQYF. For the CDR3, the DNA is TGCAGTGCCCCCGACCAAGAGACCCAGTACTTC.

This clone was recorded a few times. The V call is TRBV5-6, the J call TRBJ1-5; D is unresolved. Germline V gene data show CDR1 as SGHDT and CDR2 as YYEEEE. V lost 5 bases and J lost 0, with 3 bases in between. There are 12 residues in the CDR3. Here the CDR3 DNA reads TGTGCCAGCAGTTATAGCAATCAGCCCCAGCATTTT. Its translation is CASSYSNQPQHF.